The rows below give T cell receptor beta chains drawn from one sample of a study of T cells in Graves' hyperthyroidism and ophthalmopathy. TCRdb independently ran MiXCR on the multiplex PCR reads; one entry per CDR3 protein. The sample contains approximately 510,000 distinct CDR3 sequences, roughly 45% of which appear only once. The specimen sequenced was peripheral blood or thyroid tissue (not recorded which). The origin of the receptors is an adult woman with Graves' disease, either hyperthyroidism or ophthalmopathy (not recorded which). Each CDR3 is given with its conserved first and last residue. Each record gives: CDR3 length, J gene, D gene, V gene, clone size, CDR3 DNA, CDR3 protein. A D gene is named only where the DNA matches it firmly. For some rows the clone size is stated as once, few or many, or as a class when expanded; others skip it.

length: 18
J: TRBJ1-6
D: TRBD1
V: TRBV7-9
size: many
DNA: TGTGCCAGCAGCCCTACCGGGACAGGGGGCATCAATAATTCACCCCTCCACTTT
CDR3: CASSPTGTGGINNSPLHF

length: 13
J: TRBJ1-2
D: -
V: TRBV12-3/TRBV12-4
size: many
DNA: TGTGCCAGCAGGGACAGCTTTGGGTATGGCTACACCTTC
CDR3: CASRDSFGYGYTF

length: 14
J: TRBJ2-5
D: -
V: TRBV11-2
size: many
DNA: TGTGCCAGCAGCTTAGTACAGGGTCAAGAGACCCAGTACTTC
CDR3: CASSLVQGQETQYF

length: 15
J: TRBJ2-7
D: -
V: TRBV13
size: -
DNA: TGTGCCAGCAGTCCAGGACCACTATCCTCCTACGAGCAGTACTTC
CDR3: CASSPGPLSSYEQYF

length: 13
J: TRBJ1-2
D: -
V: TRBV2
size: -
DNA: TGTGGCCCTGCGGCAGGATCTGAGGATGGCTACACCTTC
CDR3: CGPAAGSEDGYTF

length: 10
J: TRBJ1-3
D: -
V: TRBV14
size: -
DNA: TGTGCCAGCAGCCAAGACCCCATATATTTT
CDR3: CASSQDPIYF

length: 14
J: TRBJ2-5
D: TRBD2
V: TRBV5-1
size: many
DNA: TGCGCCAGCGGGTTCGGACTAGCACAAGAGACCCAGTACTTC
CDR3: CASGFGLAQETQYF

length: 13
J: TRBJ2-5
D: -
V: TRBV7-9
size: once
DNA: TGTGCCAGCAGCTTAACCCGAATCGAGACCCAGTACTTC
CDR3: CASSLTRIETQYF

length: 14
J: TRBJ2-7
D: TRBD1
V: TRBV7-9
size: many
DNA: TGTGCCAGCAGCCCTCCGCGGACAGGGGACGAGCAGTACTTC
CDR3: CASSPPRTGDEQYF

length: 14
J: TRBJ1-2
D: -
V: TRBV27
size: -
DNA: TGTGCCAGCAGTCGGCTCGGGCAAAACTATGGCTACACCTTC
CDR3: CASSRLGQNYGYTF